A single sample is the source of the 19 T cell receptor beta chains below, sequenced in a study of CD8 T cells in Susac syndrome. With random hexamers, reverse transcription was performed on roughly 0.5 to 1 ug of RNA. TCRdb analysed the immunoSEQ multiplex PCR reads with MiXCR anew, one entry per CDR3 protein. The sample lists about 160,000 distinct CDR3 sequences, approximately 93% occurring once. The sequencing input was CD4+ T cells from PBMCs. The receptors stem from a human donor with multiple sclerosis.

The rearrangement links TRBV9 to TRBJ1-4; D gene unclear. With 3 bases removed from V and 8 bases from J, the gap between germline ends came to 17 bases. The V gene's germline CDR1 is SGDLS and CDR2 YYNGEE. This CDR3 is 15 amino acids long. The CDR3 loop is CASSARVAEGEKLFF. CDR3 sequence (DNA): TGTGCCAGCAGCGCGCGCGTAGCGGAAGGAGAAAAACTGTTTTTT.

This chain uses TRBV28 with TRBJ2-7; no definite D call. V lost 7 bases and J 1 base, leaving 8 bases between the germline ends. This CDR3 spans 12 amino acids. Germline-derived CDR1 and CDR2 are MDHEN and SYDVKM. CDR3 amino acids: CASMVGSYEQYF. CDR3 in DNA: TGTGCCAGCATGGTCGGGTCCTACGAGCAGTACTTC.

J is TRBJ2-1 and V is TRBV11-1, with D perhaps TRBD1 or TRBD2 (5 bases each). V shed 5 bases and J shed 15 bases, with 20 bases lying between them. This CDR3 comprises 13 residues. CDR1 is SGHAT and CDR2 is FQDESV in the germline V gene (reference sequence). The CDR3 sequence: CASSPRPRDRSFF. CDR3 coding DNA: TGTGCCAGCAGCCCCAGACCCCGGGACCGCTCGTTCTTC.

CDR3 amino acids: CASSRSPGSGYGYTF. The DNA for the CDR3 is TGTGCCAGCAGCAGATCACCAGGGAGTGGCTATGGCTACACCTTC. This chain uses TRBV5-4 with TRBJ1-2, with a weak D call TRBD1 (5 bases). The CDR3 contains 15 residues. Germline CDR1 SGHNT, CDR2 YYREEE (reference sequence). Trimming took 4 bases from V and 4 from J, leaving 17 bases between them.

The chain has TRBV29-1 and TRBJ2-2; D may be TRBD2 (5 bases). Trimming stripped 7 bases from V and 4 bases from J, with 13 bases between. The CDR3 totals 13 residues. Looked up from germline, CDR1 is SQVTM and CDR2 is ANQGSEA. In DNA, the CDR3 is TGCAGCGCAAAAAGAGAGGGCACCGGGGAGCTGTTTTTT. Translation: CSAKREGTGELFF.

The rearrangement joins TRBV30 to TRBJ1-6; D remains unclear. V was pared by 0 bases and J by 9 bases, with 21 bases between. There are 17 residues in the CDR3. Looked up from germline, CDR1 is GTSNPN and CDR2 is SVGIG (reference sequence). The CDR3 sequence is CAWSVRAGTSLRSPLHF. The CDR3 DNA sequence: TGTGCCTGGAGTGTACGGGCAGGCACATCGCTCCGTTCACCCCTCCACTTT.

The CDR3 DNA reads as TGTGCCAGCAGTTTGGTCGACAGACTGAATAATACCTTC. Protein product: CASSLVDRLNNTF. The chain couples TRBV12-3 or TRBV12-4 to TRBJ1-2; the D gene is possibly TRBD1 (5 bases). This CDR3 comprises 13 residues. V lost 3 bases to trimming and J lost 14 bases, with 19 bases between them.

The genes are TRBV27 and TRBJ1-1; 9 bases agree with TRBD1. V lost 6 bases to trimming and J lost 6 bases; unmatched junction nucleotides: 5. Germline V gene sequence: CDR1 MNHEY, CDR2 SMNVEV (reference sequence). CDR3 length equals 13 residues. CDR3 in amino acids: CASSLTGGPEAFF. The CDR3, as DNA: TGTGCCAGCAGCCTCACAGGGGGCCCTGAAGCTTTCTTT.

The chain is built from TRBV5-6 and TRBJ1-5; D is ambiguous. The CDR3 runs 12 residues. V gave up 1 base and J gave up 5 bases, with 4 bases separating them. Germline V gene sequence: CDR1 SGHDT, CDR2 YYEEEE. CDR3 region: CASSLMDQPQHF. The CDR3, as DNA: TGTGCCAGCAGCTTGATGGATCAGCCCCAGCATTTT.

V gene TRBV12-3 or TRBV12-4 combines with J gene TRBJ1-2, with 9 bases identical to TRBD1. J gave up 6 bases and V 4 bases, and 12 bases lay outside the gene matches. The CDR3 consists of 16 residues. CDR3 coding DNA: TGTGCCAGCAGTTCCTTCCCCGGGACAGGGTCGAATGGCTACACCTTC. Translating gives CASSSFPGTGSNGYTF.

This rearrangement joins TRBV30 to TRBJ2-7; 8 nucleotides agree with TRBD1. Germline CDR1 is GTSNPN and CDR2 is SVGIG (reference sequence). The CDR3 loop spans 14 amino acids. J gave up 2 bases and V 6 bases, and 9 bases lay outside the gene matches. Written as DNA, the CDR3 is TGTGCCTGCACAGGGGGTCGCTGGGCCTACGAGCAGTACTTC. Its protein product is CACTGGRWAYEQYF.

The chain links TRBV6-5 to TRBJ2-7; D ambiguous. The V end lost 5 bases, the J end lost 4 bases, and 12 bases lay between the germline ends. The length of the CDR3 is 13 residues. Looked up from germline, CDR1 is MNHEY and CDR2 is SVGAGI. CDR3 nucleotide sequence: TGTGCCAGCAGTACACCTCCTTATTACGAGCAGTACTTC. Its translation: CASSTPPYYEQYF.

This clonotype was seen only once. The rearrangement uses TRBV18 and TRBJ2-3; D gene unclear. Germline CDR1 and CDR2: KGHSH and LQKENI. Deletions cut 0 bases from V and 0 bases from J, with 7 bases between. The CDR3 has 15 amino acids. CDR3 protein: CASSPPGPSTDTQYF. The DNA for the CDR3 is TGTGCCAGCTCACCACCAGGCCCGAGCACAGATACGCAGTATTTT.

This sequence joins TRBV6-6 and TRBJ1-2, with D possibly matching TRBD1 (6 bases). Germline CDR1 reads MNHNY; CDR2 reads SVGAGI (reference sequence). This CDR3 spans 16 amino acids. V was cut by 0 bases and J by 4 bases, with 15 bases left in between. The CDR3 here is CASSYSGGQGSYGYTF. The DNA of the CDR3 is TGTGCCAGCAGTTACTCAGGGGGGCAGGGTAGCTATGGCTACACCTTC.

J is TRBJ2-5 and V is TRBV20-1; TRBD2 might be the D (6 bases). Germline V gene data show CDR1 as DFQATT and CDR2 as SNEGSKA (reference sequence). Deletions cut 3 bases from V and 5 bases from J, with 13 bases between. The CDR3 loop spans 13 amino acids. The CDR3, as DNA: TGCAGTGCTAGTGAGGGGAGGATGGAGACCCAGTACTTC. Translating it yields CSASEGRMETQYF.

The J gene is TRBJ1-1, the V gene TRBV14, with 7 nucleotides matching TRBD1. The V gene's germline CDR1 is SGHDN and CDR2 FVKESK. The CDR3 contains 14 residues. V gave up 1 base and J gave up 7 bases; unmatched junction bases: 6. CDR3 amino acids: CASSQVIGGGEAFF. CDR3 bases: TGTGCCAGCAGCCAAGTGATAGGGGGCGGTGAAGCTTTCTTT. Full variable domain (missing parts from reference TRBV14 and TRBJ1-1): EAGVTQFPSHSVIEKGQTVTLRCDPISGHDNLYWYRRVMGKEIKFLLHFVKESKQDESGMPNNRFLAERTGGTYSTLKVQPAELEDSGVYFCASSQVIGGGEAFFGQGTRLTVV.

The J gene is TRBJ2-1, the V gene TRBV5-1; 9 bases map to TRBD2. Germline V gene lookup returns CDR1 SGHRS and CDR2 YFSETQ. V trimming: 5 bases; J trimming: 7 bases; junction bases outside the gene matches: 10. The CDR3 contains 15 residues. CDR3 in amino acids: CASSTLLAGANEQFF. In DNA form, the CDR3 reads TGCGCCAGCAGTACTCTTTTAGCGGGAGCGAATGAGCAGTTCTTC.

The V gene is TRBV29-1, the J gene TRBJ1-4; D might be TRBD1 (5 bases). The germline V gene has CDR1 SQVTM and CDR2 ANQGSEA. Deletions cut 6 bases from V and 5 bases from J, with 16 bases between. The CDR3 length is 14 residues. CDR3 sequence (DNA): TGCAGCGTACGATCCGGGGGGGAGAATGAAAAACTGTTTTTT. Translated: CSVRSGGENEKLFF.

The chain combines TRBV24-1 with TRBJ2-3; TRBD2 matches at 10 bases. The V gene end was trimmed by 5 bases and the J gene end by 4 bases; junction bases not matched to a gene: 8. The length of the CDR3 is 16 residues. The germline V gene encodes CDR1 KGHDR and CDR2 SFDVKD. CDR3: CATSAVQREGSDTQYF. In DNA, the CDR3 is TGTGCCACCAGTGCGGTCCAGCGGGAGGGATCAGATACGCAGTATTTT.